The present TCR beta chain was sequenced within a study of cytomegalovirus exposure and HLA in healthy donors. Donors consisted of healthy bone marrow donors. Study findings and constraints: Later, an analysis showed that TCR beta chains associated with HLA were more clonally expanded than others that were equally common. Per a later analysis, about 17,000 TCR beta sequences showed association with HLA alleles at 0.05 false discovery rate. Cytomegalovirus status, reportedly, was diagnosed with high specificity and sensitivity by the classifier.

This clone has just one count. Its antigen is currently unknown. CDR1 and CDR2 (germline): SGHRS, YFSETQ. With 2 bases clipped from V and 4 bases from J, the junction kept 9 bases outside the gene matches. The CDR3 extends over 16 amino acids. Vbeta (60) and Jbeta (13) primers were used in the PCR. Here immunoSEQ multiplex PCR was the method, and the copy in TCRdb shows in-frame clones only, minus some. The sample has 100,000 to 120,000 clones, about 86% seen once; the top ten hold approximately 2%. The chain is built from TRBV5-1 and TRBJ1-1, with 9 positions matching TRBD1. The sequenced sample was PBMCs. The receptor was isolated from a man aged 40-49 years in good health and CMV-seronegative. CDR3 nucleotide sequence: TGCGCCAGCAGCTTATGGACAGGGGTAGGGGGCACTGAAGCTTTCTTT. It encodes CASSLWTGVGGTEAFF. The variable domain in full, with the rest retrieved from reference TRBV5-1 and TRBJ1-1, is KAGVTQTPRYLIKTRGQQVTLSCSPISGHRSVSWYQQTPGQGLQFLFEYFSETQRNKGNFPGRFSGRQFSNSRSEMNVSTLELGDSALYLCASSLWTGVGGTEAFFGQGTRLTVV.